This entry lists 17 T cell receptor beta chains sequenced from one sample in a study of cytomegalovirus exposure and HLA in healthy donors. PCR employed 60 Vbeta and 13 Jbeta primers. The protocol was immunoSEQ multiplex PCR, while the TCRdb copy is restricted to in-frame clones and leaves out a portion. The data contain 100,000 to 150,000 clones, over 75% of them singletons. The source material was PBMCs. These receptors came from a man younger than 35 in good health and CMV-seropositive.

The rearrangement uses TRBV7-9 and TRBJ2-2; TRBD2 is a possible D gene (5 bases). Germline-derived CDR1 and CDR2 are SEHNR and FQNEAQ (reference sequence). Trimming removed 2 bases from V and 3 bases from J, with 16 bases in between. CDR3 size: 17 residues. The CDR3 loop reads CASSLPPALRDTGELFF. The CDR3 nucleotides are TGTGCCAGCAGCTTACCTCCAGCCTTGAGGGACACCGGGGAGCTGTTTTTT.

The rearrangement links TRBV30 to TRBJ1-4, with D perhaps matching TRBD1 (5 bases). The V end lost 1 base, the J end lost 8 bases, and 11 bases lay between the germline ends. CDR3 length equals 13 residues. Germline CDR1 and CDR2: GTSNPN and SVGIG (reference sequence). CDR3 protein: CAWSAGREEKLFF. In nucleotides, the CDR3 is TGTGCCTGGAGTGCTGGCAGGGAAGAAAAACTGTTTTTT.

The rearrangement joins TRBV6-1 to TRBJ1-5; D remains ambiguous. The CDR3 spans 16 residues. The ends were cut back, 4 bases at V and 0 bases at J, with 13 bases in the middle. Germline V CDR1 and CDR2: MNHNS, SASEGT. The CDR3 sequence: CASSGNTVYSNQPQHF. In DNA form, the CDR3 reads TGTGCCAGCAGTGGGAATACAGTCTATAGCAATCAGCCCCAGCATTTT.

Here the CDR3 reads CASSQDQAEQFF. The CDR3, as DNA: TGCGCCAGCAGCCAAGATCAGGCTGAGCAGTTCTTC. The V call is TRBV4-3, the J call TRBJ2-1; D uncertain. Germline CDR1 is LGHNA and CDR2 is YSLEER. The ends were cut back, 0 bases at V and 9 bases at J, with 6 bases in the middle. The CDR3 has 12 residues.

For this clone: The same CDR3 also results from other DNA sequences found in this sample. CDR3 nucleotide sequence: TGTGCCAGCAGCCCGACAGGGAACTATGGCTACACCTTC. Translated, it gives CASSPTGNYGYTF. V and J are TRBV6-6 and TRBJ1-2; 7 nucleotides line up with TRBD1. Germline CDR1 reads MNHNY; CDR2 reads SVGAGI (reference sequence). This CDR3 is built from 13 residues. The V gene end was trimmed by 6 bases and the J gene end by 2 bases; junction bases not matched to a gene: 3.

This clone appeared a few times. The chain uses TRBV7-9 and TRBJ2-1; 9 nucleotides line up with TRBD2. V was clipped by 1 base and J by 5 bases; unmatched bases: 6. The length of the CDR3 is 16 residues. Germline lookup yields CDR1 SEHNR and CDR2 FQNEAQ (reference sequence). The CDR3 nucleotides read TGTGCCAGCAGCTTAGTAGTGGGACTAGCCCACAATGAGCAGTTCTTC. Translated, it gives CASSLVVGLAHNEQFF.

The rearrangement joins TRBV27 to TRBJ1-4, with a weak D call TRBD1 (6 bases). Trimming shortened V by 7 bases and J by 3 bases, and 12 bases separated the two germline ends. Looked up from germline, CDR1 is MNHEY and CDR2 is SMNVEV (reference sequence). The CDR3 extends over 14 amino acids. DNA of the CDR3: TGTGCCAGCATGGGAGGGGGGGCTAATGAAAAACTGTTTTTT. Its protein is CASMGGGANEKLFF.

This clone appeared a few times. The V and J genes are TRBV10-2 and TRBJ1-1; 9 bases are a match to TRBD1. Germline-derived CDR1 and CDR2 are WSHSY and SAAADI. The CDR3 has 15 amino acids. With 6 bases clipped from V and 3 bases from J, the junction kept 8 bases outside the gene matches. The CDR3 region is CASSDFRDRDTEAFF. CDR3 DNA: TGCGCCAGCAGCGATTTCCGGGACAGGGACACTGAAGCTTTCTTT.

The chain joins TRBV19 to TRBJ1-5; 10 bases are a match to TRBD1. V trimming: 5 bases; J trimming: 9 bases; junction bases outside the gene matches: 16. The germline CDR1 and CDR2 sequences are LNHDA and SQIVND (reference sequence). CDR3 length: 17 amino acids. The CDR3 DNA reads as TGTGCCAGTAGTCTCGCGACAGGGGGCGGTTTTATTCTGCCCCAGCATTTT. Amino acids: CASSLATGGGFILPQHF.

The chain carries TRBV5-1 and TRBJ2-5; 12 nucleotides agree with TRBD2. This CDR3 is 15 amino acids long. J gave up 5 bases and V 4 bases, and 6 bases lay outside the gene matches. The germline V gene encodes CDR1 SGHRS and CDR2 YFSETQ. The CDR3 reads CASSPGLAGLETQYF. The DNA of the CDR3 is TGCGCCAGCAGCCCCGGACTAGCGGGATTGGAGACCCAGTACTTC. Full variable domain (remainder filled in from reference TRBV5-1 and TRBJ2-5): KAGVTQTPRYLIKTRGQQVTLSCSPISGHRSVSWYQQTPGQGLQFLFEYFSETQRNKGNFPGRFSGRQFSNSRSEMNVSTLELGDSALYLCASSPGLAGLETQYFGPGTRLLVL.

V is TRBV6-1 and J is TRBJ2-5, with 7 bases lining up with TRBD2. The CDR3 runs to 15 residues. V was clipped by 8 bases and J by 5 bases; unmatched bases: 14. The germline V gene encodes CDR1 MNHNS and CDR2 SASEGT. The CDR3, as DNA: TGTGCCAGCTCAACTCCCCAGGGAGGGGCGGAGACCCAGTACTTC. Amino acids: CASSTPQGGAETQYF.

The rearrangement joins TRBV25-1 to TRBJ2-2; D not resolved. V lost 2 bases and J 7 bases, leaving 2 bases between the germline ends. The germline V gene encodes CDR1 MGHDK and CDR2 SYGVNS. The CDR3 spans 11 residues. In DNA form, the CDR3 reads TGTGCCAGCAGTGAACACGGGGAGCTGTTTTTT. It translates to CASSEHGELFF.

The chain carries TRBV9 and TRBJ1-2, with a tentative D call TRBD1 (5 bases). Per germline, CDR1 SGDLS and CDR2 YYNGEE. Trimming shortened V by 1 base and J by 3 bases, and 7 bases separated the two germline ends. CDR3 length: 13 amino acids. The CDR3 reads CASSVQGYYGYTF. CDR3 sequence (DNA): TGTGCCAGCAGCGTACAGGGCTACTATGGCTACACCTTC.

V and J are TRBV18 and TRBJ1-1; 10 bases fit TRBD1. Germline V gene lookup returns CDR1 KGHSH and CDR2 LQKENI. Losses at the gene ends were 4 bases for V and 1 base for J; bases not matched to a gene: 6. There are 16 residues in the CDR3. For the CDR3, the DNA is TGTGCCAGCTCACTCGACAGGGGGCGAGGGAACACTGAAGCTTTCTTT. This sequence encodes CASSLDRGRGNTEAFF.

V usage is TRBV7-9 and J usage is TRBJ2-5, with 9 nucleotides matching TRBD1. The CDR3 loop spans 17 amino acids. Germline V gene data show CDR1 as SEHNR and CDR2 as FQNEAQ (reference sequence). Germline trimming cut 4 bases from V and 3 bases from J; bases unmatched to any gene: 12. The CDR3 nucleotides are TGTGCCAGCAGCTGGGGACAGGGTGGGCGATTCGAAGAGACCCAGTACTTC. Its protein is CASSWGQGGRFEETQYF.

In regard to this clone: The sample carries other DNA sequences with the same CDR3. The chain uses TRBV6-5 and TRBJ1-2, with TRBD1 matching 10 bases. The ends lost 0 bases at V and 2 bases at J; junction bases unmatched: 3. CDR3 length equals 16 residues. Germline-derived CDR1 and CDR2 are MNHEY and SVGAGI. The CDR3 here is CASSYSRTGGNYGYTF. The CDR3 nucleotides read TGTGCCAGCAGTTACTCACGGACAGGGGGAAACTATGGCTACACCTTC.

The V call is TRBV5-1, the J call TRBJ2-7, with TRBD1 matching 10 bases. Per germline, CDR1 SGHRS and CDR2 YFSETQ. Unmatched junction bases numbered 9, after V lost 0 bases and J lost 6 bases. The CDR3 runs to 16 residues. The CDR3 DNA is TGCGCCAGCAGCTTGGGACAGGGGGCCTCCCTTCCCGAGCAGTACTTC. Protein: CASSLGQGASLPEQYF.